This T cell receptor beta chain appears in the sequencing data of a study of beta chain features in type 1 diabetes. Sequencing targeted expressed TCRB transcripts, as all isolated RNA had been reverse transcribed. Generated by immunoSEQ multiplex PCR, the TCRdb table keeps only in-frame clones and is missing some. The table records 900,000 or so clones, 15% to 20% of them present only once. Study findings and constraints: cDNA-based sequencing might over-represent cells highly expressing TCR.

This CDR3 region has 15 residues. The germline V gene has CDR1 ENHRY and CDR2 SYGVKD. Losses at the gene ends were 3 bases for V and 0 bases for J; bases not matched to a gene: 1. On this clone: Its target is not known.

Sequenced sample: naive CD4+ T cells from blood. The sequence derives from a woman in her late teens or twenties in good health. V and J are TRBV10-3 and TRBJ2-3; 9 bases fit TRBD2. The CDR3 is CAISDLAGSTDTQYF. Written as DNA, the CDR3 is TGTGCCATCAGTGATCTAGCGGGAAGCACAGATACGCAGTATTTT.